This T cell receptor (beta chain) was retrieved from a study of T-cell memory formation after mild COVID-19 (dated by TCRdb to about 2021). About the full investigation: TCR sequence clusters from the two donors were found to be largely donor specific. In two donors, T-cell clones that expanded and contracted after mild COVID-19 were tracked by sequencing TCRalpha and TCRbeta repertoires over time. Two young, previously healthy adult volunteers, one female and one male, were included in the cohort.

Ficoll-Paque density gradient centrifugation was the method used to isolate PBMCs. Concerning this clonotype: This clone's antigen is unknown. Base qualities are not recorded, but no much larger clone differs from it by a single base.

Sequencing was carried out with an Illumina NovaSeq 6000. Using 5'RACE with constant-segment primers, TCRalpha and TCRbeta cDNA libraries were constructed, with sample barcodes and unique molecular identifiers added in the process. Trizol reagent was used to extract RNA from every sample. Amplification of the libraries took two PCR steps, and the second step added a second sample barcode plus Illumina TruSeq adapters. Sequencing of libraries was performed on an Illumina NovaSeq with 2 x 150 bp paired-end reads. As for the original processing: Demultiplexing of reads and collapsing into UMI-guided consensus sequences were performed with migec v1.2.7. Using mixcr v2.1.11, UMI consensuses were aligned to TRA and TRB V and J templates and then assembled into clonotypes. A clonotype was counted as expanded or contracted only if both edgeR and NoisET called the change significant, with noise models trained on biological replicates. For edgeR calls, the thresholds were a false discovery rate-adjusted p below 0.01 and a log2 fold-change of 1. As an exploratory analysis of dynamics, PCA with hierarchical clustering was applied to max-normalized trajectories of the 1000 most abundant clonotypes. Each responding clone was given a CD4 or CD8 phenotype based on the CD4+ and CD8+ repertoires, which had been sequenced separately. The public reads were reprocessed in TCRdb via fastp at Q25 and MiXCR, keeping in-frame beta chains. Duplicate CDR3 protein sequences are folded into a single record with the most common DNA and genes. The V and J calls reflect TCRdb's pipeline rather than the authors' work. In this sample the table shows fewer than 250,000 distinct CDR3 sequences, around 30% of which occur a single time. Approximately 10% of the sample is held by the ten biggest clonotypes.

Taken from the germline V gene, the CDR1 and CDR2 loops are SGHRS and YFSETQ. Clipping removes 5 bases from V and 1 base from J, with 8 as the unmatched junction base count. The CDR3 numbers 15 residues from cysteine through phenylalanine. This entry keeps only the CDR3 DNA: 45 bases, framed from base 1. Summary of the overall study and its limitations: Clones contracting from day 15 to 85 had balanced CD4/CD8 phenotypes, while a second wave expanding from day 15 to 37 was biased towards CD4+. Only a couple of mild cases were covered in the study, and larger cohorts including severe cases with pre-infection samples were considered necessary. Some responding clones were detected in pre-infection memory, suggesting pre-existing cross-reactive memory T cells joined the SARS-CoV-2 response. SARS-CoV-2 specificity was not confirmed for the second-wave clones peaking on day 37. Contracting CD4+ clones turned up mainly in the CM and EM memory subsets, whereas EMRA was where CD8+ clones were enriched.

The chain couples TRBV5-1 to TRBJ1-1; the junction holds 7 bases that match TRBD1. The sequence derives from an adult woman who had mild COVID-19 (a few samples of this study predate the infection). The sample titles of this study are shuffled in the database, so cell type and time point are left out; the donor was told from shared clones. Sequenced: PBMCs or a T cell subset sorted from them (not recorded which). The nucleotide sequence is TGCGCCAGCAGACTTGTGGGACAGCAGAACACTGAAGCTTTCTTT. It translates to CASRLVGQQNTEAFF.